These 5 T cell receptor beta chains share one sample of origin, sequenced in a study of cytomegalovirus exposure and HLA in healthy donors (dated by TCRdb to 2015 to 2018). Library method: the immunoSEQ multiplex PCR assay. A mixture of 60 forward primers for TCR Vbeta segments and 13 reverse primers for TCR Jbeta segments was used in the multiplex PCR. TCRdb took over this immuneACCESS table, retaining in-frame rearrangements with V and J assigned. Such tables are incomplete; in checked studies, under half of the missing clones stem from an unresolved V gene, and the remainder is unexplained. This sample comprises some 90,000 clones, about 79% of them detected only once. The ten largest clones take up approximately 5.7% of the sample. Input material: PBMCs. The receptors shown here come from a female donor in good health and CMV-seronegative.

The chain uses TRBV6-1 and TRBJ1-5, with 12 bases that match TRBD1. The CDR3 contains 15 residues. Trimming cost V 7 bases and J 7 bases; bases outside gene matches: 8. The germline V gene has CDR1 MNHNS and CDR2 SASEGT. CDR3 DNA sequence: TGTGCCAGCACCCGGGACAGGGGGCTGCAACAGCCCCAGCATTTT. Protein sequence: CASTRDRGLQQPQHF.

The DNA of the CDR3 is TGCGCCAGCAGCTTGGGGGGACACGCGAACACTGAAGCTTTCTTT. Translating gives CASSLGGHANTEAFF. The V call is TRBV5-1, the J call TRBJ1-1; D is perhaps TRBD1 (6 bases). CDR3 length: 15 amino acids. Germline CDR1 and CDR2: SGHRS and YFSETQ. V was cut by 0 bases and J by 1 base, with 10 bases left in between.

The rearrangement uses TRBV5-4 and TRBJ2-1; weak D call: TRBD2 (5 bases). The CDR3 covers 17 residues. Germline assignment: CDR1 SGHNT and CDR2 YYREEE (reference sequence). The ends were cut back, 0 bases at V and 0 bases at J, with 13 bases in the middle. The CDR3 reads CASSLAPLGSSYNEQFF. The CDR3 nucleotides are TGTGCCAGCAGCTTGGCCCCCTTAGGGAGCTCCTACAATGAGCAGTTCTTC.

CDR3 in DNA: TGTGCCAGCAGTGACTCGACTAGCGGGAGCAATGAGCAGTTCTTC. It specifies CASSDSTSGSNEQFF. V is TRBV6-4 and J is TRBJ2-1; 12 bases line up with TRBD2. This CDR3 is built from 15 residues. Unmatched junction bases numbered 0, after V lost 0 bases and J lost 6 bases. Germline CDR1 reads MRHNA; CDR2 reads SNTAGT.

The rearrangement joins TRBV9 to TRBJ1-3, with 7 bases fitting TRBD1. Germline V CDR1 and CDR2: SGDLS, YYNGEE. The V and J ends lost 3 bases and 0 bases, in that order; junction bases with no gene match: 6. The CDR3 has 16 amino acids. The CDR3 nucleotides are TGTGCCAGCAGCGGCCGGACAGGCACCTCTGGAAACACCATATATTTT. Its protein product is CASSGRTGTSGNTIYF.